The present T cell receptor (beta chain) was sequenced within a study of tumor-infiltrating lymphocytes in localized non-small cell lung cancer. Study observations and caveats: No link was found between tumor T-cell fraction and recurrence-free survival. Tumors had more T cell infiltration than uninvolved lung, per TCRbeta sequencing and CD3 counts. Technical variation could not be separated from intratumor heterogeneity here.

From germline, CDR1 is SNHLY and CDR2 FYNNEI. This CDR3 region has 17 residues. The junction had 5 bases not matched to a gene; V was cut back by 0 bases and J by 3 bases. As regards this clone: As yet, its antigen is unknown.

TCRdb's copy holds only in-frame clones and misses some; the assay was immunoSEQ multiplex PCR. The sample comprises some 9,300 clones, about 78% of which are singletons, and around a tenth rests with the top ten. The genes are TRBV2 and TRBJ1-5; 10 bases match TRBD1. Sequencing was carried out using lung tumor tissue. The TCR was taken from a human donor with non-small cell lung cancer. Written as DNA, the CDR3 is TGTGCCAGCAGTGAAGCACCGGGACAGGGGCCCAATCAGCCCCAGCATTTT. Its translation is CASSEAPGQGPNQPQHF. Drawing the rest from reference TRBV2 and TRBJ1-5, the complete variable domain is EPEVTQTPSHQVTQMGQEVILRCVPISNHLYFYWYRQILGQKVEFLVSFYNNEISEKSEIFDDQFSVERPDGSNFTLKIRSTKLEDSAMYFCASSEAPGQGPNQPQHFGDGTRLSIL.